This is a list of T cell receptor beta chains from one sample in a study of CD8 T cells in Susac syndrome. TCRdb recomputed calls from the immunoSEQ multiplex PCR reads with MiXCR, one row per CDR3 protein. The sample lists about 290,000 distinct CDR3 sequences, around 85% seen once, with around 0.2% in the top ten. The source material was CD8+ T cells from PBMCs. The receptors originated from a human donor with multiple sclerosis. CDR3s leave out the opening cysteine and the closing phenylalanine or tryptophan. The order of the fields is V gene, clone size, J gene, CDR3 length, CDR3 protein. Clone size appears in some rows only: once, few, many, or a class for an expanded clone.

>TRBV28|once|TRBJ1-6|13
ASSLTGTGRSPLH
>TRBV7-2|few|TRBJ1-4|11
ASSLGTDEKLF
>TRBV27|NA|TRBJ2-7|15
ASSRGLSSGSSYEQY
>TRBV28|NA|TRBJ2-1|10
ASSLTYNEQF
>TRBV1|NA|TRBJ2-1|14
TSSQDPGNSYNEQF
>TRBV13|NA|TRBJ2-7|12
ASSLGSASYEQY
>TRBV20-1|NA|TRBJ1-1|13
SASPPGVVATEAF
>TRBV25-1|NA|TRBJ2-3|16
ASSDGTSAITLTDTQY
>TRBV6-5|once|TRBJ2-7|12
ASSHVETFYEQY
>TRBV7-9|NA|TRBJ2-1|14
ASSLGAGAPGIEQF
>TRBV19|NA|TRBJ2-1|13
ASSIGDRGWDEQF
>TRBV7-2|few|TRBJ2-6|12
ASTDPAGANVLT
>TRBV10-3|NA|TRBJ2-1|12
AISVPGSLNEQF
>TRBV29-1|NA|TRBJ2-7|14
SVLLGANLNSYEQY
>TRBV20-1|NA|TRBJ2-1|17
SARDLPSPASSSYNEQF
>TRBV2|few|TRBJ2-1|12
ASSEGGAYNEQF
>TRBV11-2|NA|TRBJ2-7|11
ASSLVSTGEQY
>TRBV9|NA|TRBJ2-2|14
ASSPRGTEAAGELF
>TRBV13|once|TRBJ2-7|13
ASSIQGAVTYEQY
>TRBV11-2|NA|TRBJ1-1|14
ASSPRQGETGTEAF
>TRBV20-1|NA|TRBJ1-4|12
SAPLLGQMTKLF
>TRBV28|once|TRBJ1-3|11
ASIWRAGNTIY
>TRBV9|once|TRBJ2-7|13
ASSDHKDRSYEQY
>TRBV7-8|NA|TRBJ2-3|13
ASSLGLGGTDTQY
>TRBV6-5|NA|TRBJ2-7|11
ATALGQGNEQY
>TRBV20-1|NA|TRBJ2-3|14
SASLEGGRGADTQY
>TRBV30|NA|TRBJ2-7|14
AWSAGDLGFPYEQY
>TRBV6-5|once|TRBJ2-5|15
ASSYSWGGEAQETQY
>TRBV6-1|NA|TRBJ2-1|13
ASSEFGGTANEQF
>TRBV6-1|NA|TRBJ2-1|9
ASGYYNEQF
>TRBV14|NA|TRBJ2-3|15
ASSQTLPGDGTDTQY
>TRBV6-1|few|TRBJ1-2|13
ASSGRTGYHYGYT
>TRBV3-1|NA|TRBJ1-2|13
ASSQVLQERYGYT
>TRBV30|NA|TRBJ2-1|11
AWRGTAYNEQF
>TRBV30|NA|TRBJ2-1|9
AWHDSNEQF
>TRBV23-1|NA|TRBJ2-1|17
ASSHVPIGLADFYNEQF
>TRBV19|once|TRBJ1-3|13
ASSQGGYSGNTIY
>TRBV9|NA|TRBJ2-1|13
ASSVEASDNNEQF
>TRBV28|NA|TRBJ2-3|14
ASSLGLAGVTDTQY
>TRBV20-1|NA|TRBJ2-7|13
SARDRYRVFYEQY
>TRBV9|NA|TRBJ1-1|14
ASSVEGRGLNTEAF
>TRBV4-1|once|TRBJ2-7|15
ASSPSKYGMDTYEQY
>TRBV5-5|once|TRBJ1-5|13
ASSPRDSLSQPQH
>TRBV7-2|few|TRBJ1-2|17
ASRSLLGQGELMILGYT
>TRBV7-9|NA|TRBJ2-3|14
ASSFWGAKSTDTQY
>TRBV5-6|once|TRBJ1-5|13
ASSLEGDSNQPQH
>TRBV5-4|NA|TRBJ2-1|14
ASSLGGIWSYNEQF
>TRBV20-1|NA|TRBJ2-7|11
SADRDGSYEQY
>TRBV5-6|NA|TRBJ1-1|13
ASSLFGDYNTEAF
>TRBV28|NA|TRBJ2-1|13
ASRPGYSFYNEQF
>TRBV7-2|NA|TRBJ2-3|13
ASSSGLAATDTQY
>TRBV27|NA|TRBJ2-3|9
ASSSADTQY